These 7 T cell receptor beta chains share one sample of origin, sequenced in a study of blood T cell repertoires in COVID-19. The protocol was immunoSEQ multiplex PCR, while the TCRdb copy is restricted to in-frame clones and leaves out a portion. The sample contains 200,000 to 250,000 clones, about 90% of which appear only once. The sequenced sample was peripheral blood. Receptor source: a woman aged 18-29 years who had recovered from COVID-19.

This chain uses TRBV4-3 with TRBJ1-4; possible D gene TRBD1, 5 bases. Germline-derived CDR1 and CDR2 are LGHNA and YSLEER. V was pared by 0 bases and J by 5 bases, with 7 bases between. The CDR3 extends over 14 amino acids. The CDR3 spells CASSQDQGNEKLFF. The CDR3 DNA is TGCGCCAGCAGCCAAGATCAGGGAAATGAAAAACTGTTTTTT.

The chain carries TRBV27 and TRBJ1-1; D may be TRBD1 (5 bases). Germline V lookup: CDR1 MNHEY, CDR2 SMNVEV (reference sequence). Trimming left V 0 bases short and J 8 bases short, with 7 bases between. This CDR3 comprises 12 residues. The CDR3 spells CASSLSRGEAFF. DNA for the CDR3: TGTGCCAGCAGTTTATCAAGGGGAGAAGCTTTCTTT.

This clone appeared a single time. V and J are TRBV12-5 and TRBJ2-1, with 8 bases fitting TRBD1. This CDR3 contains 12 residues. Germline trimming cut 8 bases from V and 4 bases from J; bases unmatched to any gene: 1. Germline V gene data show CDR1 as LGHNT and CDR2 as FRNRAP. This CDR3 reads CASTGGYNEQFF. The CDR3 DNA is TGTGCTAGTACAGGGGGGTACAATGAGCAGTTCTTC.

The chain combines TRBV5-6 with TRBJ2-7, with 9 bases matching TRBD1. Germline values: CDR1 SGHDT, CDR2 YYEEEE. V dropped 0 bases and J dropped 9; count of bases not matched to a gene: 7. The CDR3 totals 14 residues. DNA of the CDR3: TGTGCCAGCAGCTTGGGACAGGGGGGAAACGTGCAGTACTTC. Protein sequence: CASSLGQGGNVQYF. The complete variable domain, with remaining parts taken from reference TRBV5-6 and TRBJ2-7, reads DAGVTQSPTHLIKTRGQQVTLRCSPKSGHDTVSWYQQALGQGPQFIFQYYEEEERQRGNFPDRFSGHQFPNYSSELNVNALLLGDSALYLCASSLGQGGNVQYFGPGTRLTVT.

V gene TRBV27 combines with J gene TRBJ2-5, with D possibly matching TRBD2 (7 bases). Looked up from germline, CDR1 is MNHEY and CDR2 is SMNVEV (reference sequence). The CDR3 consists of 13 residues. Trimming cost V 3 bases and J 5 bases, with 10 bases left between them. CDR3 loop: CASSLRGRETQYF. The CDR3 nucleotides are TGTGCCAGCAGTTTGCGGGGGCGCGAGACCCAGTACTTC.

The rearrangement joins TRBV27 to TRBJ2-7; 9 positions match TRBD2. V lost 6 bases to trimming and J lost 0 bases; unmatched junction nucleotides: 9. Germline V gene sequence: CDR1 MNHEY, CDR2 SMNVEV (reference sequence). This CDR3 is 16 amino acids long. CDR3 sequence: CASSPGLAAVSYEQYF. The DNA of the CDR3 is TGTGCCAGCAGCCCGGGACTAGCTGCCGTCTCCTACGAGCAGTACTTC.

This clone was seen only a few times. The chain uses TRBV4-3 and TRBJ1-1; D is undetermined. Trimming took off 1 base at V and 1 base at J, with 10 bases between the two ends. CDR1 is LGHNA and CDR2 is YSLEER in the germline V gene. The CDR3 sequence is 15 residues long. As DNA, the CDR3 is TGCGCCAGCAGCCAAGCAAAATGGCAGAACACTGAAGCTTTCTTT. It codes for CASSQAKWQNTEAFF.